A single sample gave rise to the 23 T cell receptor beta chains below, sequenced in a study of T cells in Graves' hyperthyroidism and ophthalmopathy. Authors of the study amplified TCR beta CDR3 regions from RNA transcripts. A set of HTBI primers served as the primers for a first-round RT-PCR of the TCR CDR3. MiXCR was run by TCRdb on the multiplex PCR reads, yielding one entry per CDR3 protein. The sample lists about 260,000 distinct CDR3 sequences; roughly 22% were seen once. The sample consisted of blood. These receptors originate from a man aged 30 to 45 with Graves' ophthalmopathy.

This clonotype was seen only a few times. J is TRBJ2-2 and V is TRBV7-9, with 10 bases matching TRBD1. The ends lost 2 bases at V and 3 bases at J; junction bases unmatched: 3. The V gene's germline CDR1 is SEHNR and CDR2 FQNEAQ (reference sequence). The CDR3 is 16 amino acids. CDR3 DNA sequence: TGTGCCAGCAGCTTACGGGGACAGGGGTACACCGGGGAGCTGTTTTTT. Translation: CASSLRGQGYTGELFF.

This clonotype was observed once. The conserved final phenylalanine or tryptophan is absent from the CDR3, which likely points to a read error. This chain joins TRBV27 and TRBJ2-7; 15 nucleotides align to TRBD2. This CDR3 is built from 14 residues. Germline V gene sequence: CDR1 MNHEY, CDR2 SMNVEV (reference sequence). V lost 4 bases and J lost 7; bases outside the gene matches: 2. The CDR3 coding sequence is TGTGCCAGCAGTTCGGGACTAGCGGGAGGTGAGCAGTACCTC. Its protein is CASSSGLAGGEQYL.

This clonotype was counted many times. The chain employs TRBV2 and TRBJ2-7, with D possibly TRBD2 on 6 matching bases. V was shortened by 10 bases and J by 0 bases, with 16 bases between the two germline ends. CDR1 and CDR2 (germline): SNHLY, FYNNEI. The CDR3 consists of 14 residues. CDR3 in amino acids: CANQRDFSSYEQYF. In DNA, the CDR3 is TGTGCCAACCAACGGGACTTCAGCTCCTACGAGCAGTACTTC. Variable domain in full (rest from reference TRBV2 and TRBJ2-7): EPEVTQTPSHQVTQMGQEVILRCVPISNHLYFYWYRQILGQKVEFLVSFYNNEISEKSEIFDDQFSVERPDGSNFTLKIRSTKLEDSAMYFCANQRDFSSYEQYFGPGTRLTVT.

The J gene is TRBJ1-4, the V gene TRBV12-5; maybe TRBD1 (5 bases). Trimming removed 2 bases from V and 0 bases from J, with 13 bases in between. Per germline, CDR1 LGHNT and CDR2 FRNRAP. This CDR3 has 17 amino acids. CDR3 region: CASGLSRGTSTNEKLFF. The CDR3 nucleotides are TGTGCTAGTGGTTTGTCACGGGGGACCTCAACTAATGAAAAACTGTTTTTT.

This clonotype was seen more than once but under ten times. This rearrangement joins TRBV29-1 to TRBJ2-1, with 10 nucleotides matching TRBD2. The CDR3 is made up of 17 amino acids. Per germline, CDR1 SQVTM and CDR2 ANQGSEA. The V segment lost 0 bases and the J segment 5 bases; nucleotides outside the gene matches: 10. This chain's CDR3 is CSVEDPLGLADNNEQFF. The CDR3 coding sequence is TGCAGCGTTGAAGATCCCTTAGGACTAGCGGATAACAATGAGCAGTTCTTC.

This clonotype was recorded many times. This chain joins TRBV11-3 and TRBJ1-1; D is perhaps TRBD1 (6 bases). V was cut by 3 bases and J by 10 bases, with 9 bases left in between. Looked up from germline, CDR1 is SGHNT and CDR2 is YENEEA. This CDR3 is 11 amino acids long. CDR3 DNA sequence: TGTGCCAGCAGCTTGACAGGAGGAGCTTTCTTT. Amino acids: CASSLTGGAFF.

This chain connects TRBV25-1 to TRBJ1-3; no firm D call. Germline-derived CDR1 and CDR2 are MGHDK and SYGVNS. The CDR3 is made up of 15 amino acids. The ends were cut back, 4 bases at V and 3 bases at J, with 13 bases in the middle. CDR3 region: CASSVPGMFGNTIYF. The CDR3 coding sequence is TGTGCCAGCAGTGTCCCGGGGATGTTTGGAAACACCATATATTTT.

The gene calls are TRBV7-8 and TRBJ1-2; unclear D gene. CDR1 is SGHVS and CDR2 is FQNEAQ in the germline V gene. The V end was cut by 4 bases, the J end by 4 bases, with 10 bases between. The length of the CDR3 is 13 residues. The CDR3, as DNA: TGTGCCAGCAGCTACGACTTGGGCTATGGCTACACCTTC. It specifies CASSYDLGYGYTF. The full variable domain, with the rest looked up from reference TRBV7-8 and TRBJ1-2, is GAGVSQSPRYKVAKRGQDVALRCDPISGHVSLFWYQQALGQGPEFLTYFQNEAQLDKSGLPSDRFFAERPEGSVSTLKIQRTQQEDSAVYLCASSYDLGYGYTFGSGTRLTVV.

This clonotype was counted a few times. This chain uses TRBV5-4 with TRBJ1-2; TRBD1 matches at 7 bases. V lost 4 bases, J lost 4 bases, and 10 bases stayed unmatched. This CDR3 contains 15 residues. In germline, CDR1 is SGHNT, CDR2 YYREEE (reference sequence). The CDR3 loop is CASSPPGQRFYGYTF. In DNA, the CDR3 is TGTGCCAGCAGCCCCCCGGGACAGCGATTCTATGGCTACACCTTC. Combining the CDR3 with reference TRBV5-4 and TRBJ1-2 gives the whole variable domain ETGVTQSPTHLIKTRGQQVTLRCSSQSGHNTVSWYQQALGQGPQFIFQYYREEENGRGNFPPRFSGLQFPNYSSELNVNALELDDSALYLCASSPPGQRFYGYTFGSGTRLTVV.

In its sample, this clonotype was seen a few times. The V and J genes are TRBV12-3 or TRBV12-4 and TRBJ1-1, with TRBD1 as a possible D gene (6 bases). Trimming left V 5 bases short and J 4 bases short, with 14 bases between. CDR3 length equals 14 residues. CDR3 sequence reads: CASSPGQIFTEAFF. The CDR3 bases are TGTGCCAGCAGTCCGGGACAAATTTTCACTGAAGCTTTCTTT.

The rearrangement links TRBV27 to TRBJ2-5; D gene ambiguous. Germline CDR1 MNHEY, CDR2 SMNVEV (reference sequence). Between the trimmed V and J ends, which lost 6 bases and 0 bases, there was a span of 8 bases. The CDR3 contains 13 residues. The CDR3 loop is CASSWSNQETQYF. In nucleotides, the CDR3 is TGTGCCAGCAGCTGGTCGAACCAAGAGACCCAGTACTTC.

The chain employs TRBV12-3 or TRBV12-4 and TRBJ1-3; perhaps TRBD1 as D (6 bases). The length of the CDR3 is 14 residues. Trimming removed 6 bases from V and 0 bases from J, with 9 bases in between. CDR3 amino acids: CASSGGLSGNTIYF. The CDR3 DNA sequence: TGTGCCAGCAGCGGGGGCCTCTCTGGAAACACCATATATTTT.

This clonotype was recorded a few times. This rearrangement joins TRBV10-3 to TRBJ2-3, with TRBD2 identical over 13 bases. The junction had 5 bases not matched to a gene; V was cut back by 10 bases and J by 4 bases. CDR1 and CDR2 from the germline V gene are ENHRY and SYGVKD. The CDR3 contains 14 residues. CDR3 sequence: CATRTSGSSDTQYF. The CDR3 DNA follows: TGTGCCACGAGGACTAGCGGGAGTTCAGATACGCAGTATTTT.

This clonotype was picked up many times. The J gene is TRBJ2-3, the V gene TRBV12-3 or TRBV12-4, with 7 nucleotides matching TRBD2. CDR3 length: 16 residues. V dropped 5 bases and J dropped 0; count of bases not matched to a gene: 8. CDR3 DNA: TGTGCCAGCAGTACTTATAGCGGGCCTAGCACAGATACGCAGTATTTT. This gives the protein CASSTYSGPSTDTQYF.

This clonotype came up a few times. The CDR3 DNA follows: TGCAGTGCCCCGGTTTCGGCCAAAAACATTCAGTACTTC. Translation: CSAPVSAKNIQYF. The V gene is TRBV20-1, the J gene TRBJ2-4; no definite D call. The V gene's germline CDR1 is DFQATT and CDR2 SNEGSKA (reference sequence). The V end lost 6 bases, the J end lost 1 base, and 10 bases lay between the germline ends. The CDR3 is 13 residues long.

This clonotype was picked up a small number of times. The chain joins TRBV28 to TRBJ1-3, with a possible D match to TRBD1 (5 bases). The CDR3 contains 15 residues. The germline CDR1 and CDR2 sequences are MDHEN and SYDVKM. Trimming removed 1 base from V and 4 bases from J, with 11 bases in between. In nucleotides, the CDR3 is TGTGCCAGCAGTTTATTCCCAGGGCGAGGAAACACCATATATTTT. This sequence encodes CASSLFPGRGNTIYF. Full variable domain (remainder filled in from reference TRBV28 and TRBJ1-3): DVKVTQSSRYLVKRTGEKVFLECVQDMDHENMFWYRQDPGLGLRLIYFSYDVKMKEKGDIPEGYSVSREKKERFSLILESASTNQTSMYLCASSLFPGRGNTIYFGEGSWLTVV.

In DNA form, the CDR3 reads TGTGCCAGCAGTATCGGGACTAGCGGGAGGGAGAATGAGCAGTTCTTC. It yields the protein CASSIGTSGRENEQFF. The chain combines TRBV12-3 or TRBV12-4 with TRBJ2-1; 16 bases agree with TRBD2. This CDR3 region has 16 residues. J was trimmed by 7 bases and V by 5 bases; bases with no gene match: 5.

This clonotype has only a few counts. V usage is TRBV20-1 and J usage is TRBJ1-4; D gene ambiguous. Trimming pared 5 bases from V and 0 bases from J, leaving 7 bases between. The CDR3 runs to 13 residues. Germline loops: CDR1 DFQATT, CDR2 SNEGSKA (reference sequence). CDR3 in amino acids: CSAARATNEKLFF. CDR3 DNA sequence: TGCAGTGCTGCCCGGGCAACTAATGAAAAACTGTTTTTT.

The rearrangement joins TRBV12-3 or TRBV12-4 to TRBJ2-5, with unresolved D. The CDR3 contains 14 residues. The V end was cut by 3 bases, the J end by 1 base, with 9 bases between. The CDR3 DNA is TGTGCCAGCAGTTTGGTATTGTCCCAAGAGACCCAGTACTTC. It yields the protein CASSLVLSQETQYF.

This clonotype has a handful of counts. The rearrangement joins TRBV5-6 to TRBJ1-1; 8 bases are a match to TRBD1. Germline V CDR1 and CDR2: SGHDT, YYEEEE. V lost 6 bases and J lost 5; bases outside the gene matches: 12. CDR3 size: 15 residues. The CDR3 bases are TGTGCCAGCATCCCATCTCCGACAGGGGTGACTGAAGCTTTCTTT. As protein: CASIPSPTGVTEAFF.

This chain connects TRBV6-2 or TRBV6-3 to TRBJ2-2, with 7 bases fitting TRBD2. The length of the CDR3 is 14 residues. Germline CDR1 is MNHEY and CDR2 is SVGEGT. J was trimmed by 0 bases and V by 7 bases; bases with no gene match: 2. As DNA, the CDR3 is TGTGCCAGCACTCGGGGGGCGAACACCGGGGAGCTGTTTTTT. It codes for CASTRGANTGELFF.

There are many counts of this clonotype. The rearrangement uses TRBV18 and TRBJ1-1, with unresolved D. The CDR3 is made up of 14 amino acids. Germline loops: CDR1 KGHSH, CDR2 LQKENI. Trimming removed 3 bases at V and 2 bases at J, with 10 bases between. The CDR3 DNA reads as TGTGCCAGCTCACCTTCGGACCGTAACACTGAAGCTTTCTTT. Translated, it gives CASSPSDRNTEAFF.

The CDR3 region is CSALDGTGASEQFF. In DNA, the CDR3 is TGCAGTGCTTTGGACGGGACAGGGGCCTCTGAGCAGTTCTTC. The J gene is TRBJ2-1, the V gene TRBV20-1; 10 positions match TRBD1. Trimming cost V 5 bases and J 9 bases; bases outside gene matches: 10. The CDR3 covers 14 residues. CDR1 is DFQATT, CDR2 SNEGSKA, per germline (reference sequence).